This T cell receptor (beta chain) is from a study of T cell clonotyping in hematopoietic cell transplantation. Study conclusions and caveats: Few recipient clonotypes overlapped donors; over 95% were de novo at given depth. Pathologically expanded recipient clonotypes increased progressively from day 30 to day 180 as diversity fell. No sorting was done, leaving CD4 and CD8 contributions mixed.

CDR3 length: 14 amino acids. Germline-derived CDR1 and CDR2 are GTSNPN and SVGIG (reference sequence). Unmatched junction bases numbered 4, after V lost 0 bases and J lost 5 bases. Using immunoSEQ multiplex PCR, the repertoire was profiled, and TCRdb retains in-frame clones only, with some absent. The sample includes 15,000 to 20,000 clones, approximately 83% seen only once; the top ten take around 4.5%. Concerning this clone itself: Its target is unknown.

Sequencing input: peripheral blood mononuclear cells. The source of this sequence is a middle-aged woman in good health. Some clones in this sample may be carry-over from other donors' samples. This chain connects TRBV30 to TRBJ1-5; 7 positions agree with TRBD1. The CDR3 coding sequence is TGTGCCTGGAGTGTACATACAGGGGATCAGCCCCAGCATTTT. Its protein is CAWSVHTGDQPQHF.